The 5 T cell receptor beta chains reported below all come from one sample, sequenced in a study of radiation and T cells in renal cell carcinoma. Method: immunoSEQ multiplex PCR; TCRdb's copy keeps in-frame clones and lacks some. The table lists some 150,000 clones, roughly 87% of them singletons. Stated time point: blood 2 weeks post-SBRT. Documented treatment: 15 Gy SBRT to primary tumor, nephrectomy 4 weeks later. This specimen was blood, taken from a patient whose treatment included radiotherapy and nephrectomy. Receptor source: a woman aged 45-65 years with renal cell carcinoma.

In this sample, this clone turned up once. This chain uses TRBV7-3 with TRBJ1-1, with D perhaps TRBD1 (5 bases). V dropped 4 bases and J dropped 5 bases, with 14 bases sitting between them. Germline V gives CDR1 SGHTA, CDR2 FQGTGA. This CDR3 comprises 14 residues. The CDR3 reads CASSSTALGTEAFF. The CDR3 DNA sequence: TGTGCCAGCAGCTCGACAGCTTTAGGGACTGAAGCTTTCTTT.

V is TRBV7-9 and J is TRBJ1-1; D remains unclear. The CDR3 consists of 14 residues. CDR1 SEHNR and CDR2 FQNEAQ come from the germline V gene (reference sequence). Trimming left V 5 bases short and J 4 bases short, with 14 bases between. CDR3 in amino acids: CASSPPSVGTEAFF. The CDR3 DNA follows: TGTGCCAGCAGCCCCCCCTCAGTCGGCACTGAAGCTTTCTTT.

The chain recombines TRBV15 with TRBJ2-7; 7 bases map to TRBD1. V lost 5 bases, J lost 12 bases, and 16 bases stayed unmatched. Germline V gives CDR1 LNHNV, CDR2 YYDKDF (reference sequence). The CDR3 covers 14 residues. In nucleotides, the CDR3 is TGTGCCACCAGCGGGTACGGGACAGATCAGTTGCTGTACTTC. Its translation is CATSGYGTDQLLYF.

The chain joins TRBV30 to TRBJ2-7; 8 positions match TRBD2. The CDR3 consists of 12 residues. CDR1 and CDR2 (germline): GTSNPN, SVGIG (reference sequence). The ends lost 5 bases at V and 3 bases at J; junction bases unmatched: 3. CDR3: CAWSRGGYEQYF. CDR3 nucleotide sequence: TGTGCCTGGTCCCGGGGGGGCTACGAGCAGTACTTC.

CDR3 in amino acids: CASSPQGEQYF. The CDR3 DNA is TGTGCCAGCTCACCACAGGGCGAGCAGTACTTC. The chain employs TRBV18 and TRBJ2-7; no reliable D call. Germline values: CDR1 KGHSH, CDR2 LQKENI. The CDR3 contains 11 residues. V lost 1 base, J lost 6 bases, and 4 bases lay in between.